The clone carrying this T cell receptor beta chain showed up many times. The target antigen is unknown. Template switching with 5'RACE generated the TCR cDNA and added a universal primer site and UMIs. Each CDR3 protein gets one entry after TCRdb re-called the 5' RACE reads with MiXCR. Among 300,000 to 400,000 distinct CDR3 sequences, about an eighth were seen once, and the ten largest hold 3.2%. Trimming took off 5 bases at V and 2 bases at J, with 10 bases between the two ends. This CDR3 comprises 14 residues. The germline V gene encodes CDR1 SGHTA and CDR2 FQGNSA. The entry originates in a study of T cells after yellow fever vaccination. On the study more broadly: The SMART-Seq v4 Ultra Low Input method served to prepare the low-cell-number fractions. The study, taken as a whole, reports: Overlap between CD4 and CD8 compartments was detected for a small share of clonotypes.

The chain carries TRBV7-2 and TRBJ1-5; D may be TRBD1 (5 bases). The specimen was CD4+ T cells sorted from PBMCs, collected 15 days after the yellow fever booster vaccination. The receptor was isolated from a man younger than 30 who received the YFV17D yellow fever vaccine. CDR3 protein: CASSITGGNQPQHF. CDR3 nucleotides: TGTGCCAGCAGCATCACAGGTGGCAATCAGCCCCAGCATTTT.